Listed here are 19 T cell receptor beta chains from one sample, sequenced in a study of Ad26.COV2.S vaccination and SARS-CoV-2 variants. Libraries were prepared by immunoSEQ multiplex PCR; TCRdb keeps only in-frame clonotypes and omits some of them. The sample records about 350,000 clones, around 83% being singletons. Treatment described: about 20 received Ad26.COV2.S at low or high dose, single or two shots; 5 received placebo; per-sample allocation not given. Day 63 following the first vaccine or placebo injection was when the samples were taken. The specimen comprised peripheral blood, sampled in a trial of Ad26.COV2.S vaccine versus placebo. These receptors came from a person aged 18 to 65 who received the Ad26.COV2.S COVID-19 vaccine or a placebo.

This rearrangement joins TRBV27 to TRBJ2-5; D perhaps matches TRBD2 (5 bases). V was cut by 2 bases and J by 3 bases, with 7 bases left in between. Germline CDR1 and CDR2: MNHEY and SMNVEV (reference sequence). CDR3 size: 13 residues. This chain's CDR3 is CASSLDYKETQYF. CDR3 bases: TGTGCCAGCAGTTTAGACTATAAAGAGACCCAGTACTTC.

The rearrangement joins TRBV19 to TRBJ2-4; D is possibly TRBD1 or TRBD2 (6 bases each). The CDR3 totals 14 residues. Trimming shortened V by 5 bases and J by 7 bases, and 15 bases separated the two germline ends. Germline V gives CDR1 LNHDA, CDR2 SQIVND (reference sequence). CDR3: CASSLGGPQNIQYF. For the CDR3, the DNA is TGTGCCAGTAGTCTGGGGGGCCCCCAGAACATTCAGTACTTC.

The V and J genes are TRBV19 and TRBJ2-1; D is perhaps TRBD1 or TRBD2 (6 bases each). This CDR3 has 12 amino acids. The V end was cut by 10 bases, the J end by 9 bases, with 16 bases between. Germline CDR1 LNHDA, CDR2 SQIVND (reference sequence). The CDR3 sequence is CATRRGDIEQFF. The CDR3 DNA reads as TGTGCCACCCGCCGCGGGGACATTGAGCAGTTCTTC.

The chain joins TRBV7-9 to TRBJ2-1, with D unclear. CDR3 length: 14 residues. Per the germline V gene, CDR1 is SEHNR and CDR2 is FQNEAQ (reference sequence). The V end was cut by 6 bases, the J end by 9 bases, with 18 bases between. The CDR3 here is CASSWTGSVTEQFF. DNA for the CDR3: TGTGCCAGCAGTTGGACCGGGTCCGTAACTGAGCAGTTCTTC.

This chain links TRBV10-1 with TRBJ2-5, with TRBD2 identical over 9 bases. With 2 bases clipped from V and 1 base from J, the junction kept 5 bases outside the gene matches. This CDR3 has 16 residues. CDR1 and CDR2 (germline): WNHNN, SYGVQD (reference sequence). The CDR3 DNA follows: TGCGCCAGCAGTGAGAGAAGAGCGGGGGGCCAAGAGACCCAGTACTTC. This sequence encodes CASSERRAGGQETQYF.

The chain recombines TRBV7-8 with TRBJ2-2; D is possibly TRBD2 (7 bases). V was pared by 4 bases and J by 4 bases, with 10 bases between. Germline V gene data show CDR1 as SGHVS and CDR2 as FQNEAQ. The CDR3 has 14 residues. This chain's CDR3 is CASSYGGPTGELFF. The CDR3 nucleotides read TGTGCCAGCAGCTACGGGGGGCCCACCGGGGAGCTGTTTTTT.

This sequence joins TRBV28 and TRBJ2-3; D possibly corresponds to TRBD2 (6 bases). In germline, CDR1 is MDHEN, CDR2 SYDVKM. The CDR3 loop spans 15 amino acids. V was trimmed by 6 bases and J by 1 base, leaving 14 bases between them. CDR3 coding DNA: TGTGCCAGCAGGGCGGAGGGCGGGGGCACAGATACGCAGTATTTT. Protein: CASRAEGGGTDTQYF.

As DNA, the CDR3 is TGCGCCAGCAGTGGTTCGCAGCCCACAGATACGCAGTATTTT. Amino acids: CASSGSQPTDTQYF. The rearrangement uses TRBV10-1 and TRBJ2-3, with D unclear. The length of the CDR3 is 14 residues. V was pared by 4 bases and J by 2 bases, with 10 bases between. CDR1 is WNHNN and CDR2 is SYGVQD in the germline V gene (reference sequence).

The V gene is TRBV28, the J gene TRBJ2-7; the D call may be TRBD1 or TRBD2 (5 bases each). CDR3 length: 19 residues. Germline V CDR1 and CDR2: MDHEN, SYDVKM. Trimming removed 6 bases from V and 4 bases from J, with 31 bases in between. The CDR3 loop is CASRGRNYFIGKSSYEQYF. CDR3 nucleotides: TGTGCCAGCAGGGGACGGAATTACTTTATCGGTAAGTCCTCTTACGAGCAGTACTTC. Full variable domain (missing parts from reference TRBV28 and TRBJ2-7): DVKVTQSSRYLVKRTGEKVFLECVQDMDHENMFWYRQDPGLGLRLIYFSYDVKMKEKGDIPEGYSVSREKKERFSLILESASTNQTSMYLCASRGRNYFIGKSSYEQYFGPGTRLTVT.

In DNA, the CDR3 is TGCAGCGTTGGGGGGTCGGCTCAGCCCCAGCATTTT. Its protein is CSVGGSAQPQHF. V usage is TRBV29-1 and J usage is TRBJ1-5, with D possibly being TRBD1 (5 bases). The CDR3 is made up of 12 amino acids. Germline assignment: CDR1 SQVTM and CDR2 ANQGSEA. Trimming removed 4 bases at V and 6 bases at J, with 10 bases between.

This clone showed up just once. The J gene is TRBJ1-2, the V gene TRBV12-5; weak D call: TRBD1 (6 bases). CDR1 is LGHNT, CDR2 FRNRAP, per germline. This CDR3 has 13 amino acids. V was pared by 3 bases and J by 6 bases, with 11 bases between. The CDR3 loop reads CASGLGGRDGYTF. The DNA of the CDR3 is TGTGCTAGTGGTTTAGGGGGGCGCGATGGCTACACCTTC.

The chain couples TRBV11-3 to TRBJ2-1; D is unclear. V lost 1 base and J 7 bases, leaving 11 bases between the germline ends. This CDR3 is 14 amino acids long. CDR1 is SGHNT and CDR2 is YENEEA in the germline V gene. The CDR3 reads CASSLGTTRNEQFF. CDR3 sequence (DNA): TGTGCCAGCAGCTTAGGGACCACCAGGAATGAGCAGTTCTTC.

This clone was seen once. In DNA, the CDR3 is TGTGCCATCAGTTCGCTCCGGGACACCTACGAGCAGTACTTC. Translating gives CAISSLRDTYEQYF. This chain links TRBV10-3 with TRBJ2-7; D possibly corresponds to TRBD1 (6 bases). This CDR3 has 14 residues. V was clipped by 5 bases and J by 2 bases, with 13 bases between them. Germline V CDR1 and CDR2: ENHRY, SYGVKD.

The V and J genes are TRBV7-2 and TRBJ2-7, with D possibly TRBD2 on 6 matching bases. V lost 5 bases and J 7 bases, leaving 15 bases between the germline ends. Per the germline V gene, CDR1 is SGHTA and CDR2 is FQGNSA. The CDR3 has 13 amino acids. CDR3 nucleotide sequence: TGTGCCAGCAGCCGGAGGGCGTTCGGTGAGCAGTACTTC. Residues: CASSRRAFGEQYF.

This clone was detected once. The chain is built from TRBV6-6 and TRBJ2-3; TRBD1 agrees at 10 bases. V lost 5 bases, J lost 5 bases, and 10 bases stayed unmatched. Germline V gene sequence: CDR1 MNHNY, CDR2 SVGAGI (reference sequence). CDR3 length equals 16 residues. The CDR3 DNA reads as TGTGCCAGCAGTGCAAACCGGGGACAGGGGTTAGATACGCAGTATTTT. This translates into CASSANRGQGLDTQYF.

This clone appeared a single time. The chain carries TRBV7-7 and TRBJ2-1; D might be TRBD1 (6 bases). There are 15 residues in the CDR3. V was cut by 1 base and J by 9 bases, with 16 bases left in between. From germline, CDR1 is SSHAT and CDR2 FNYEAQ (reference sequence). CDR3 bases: TGTGCCAGCAGCTTAGGGACAGAGTCCACTCTTGAGCAGTTCTTC. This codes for CASSLGTESTLEQFF.

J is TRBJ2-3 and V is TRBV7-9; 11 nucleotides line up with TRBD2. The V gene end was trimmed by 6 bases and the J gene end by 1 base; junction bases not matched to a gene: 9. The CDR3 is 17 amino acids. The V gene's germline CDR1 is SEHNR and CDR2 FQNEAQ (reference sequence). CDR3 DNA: TGTGCCAGCAGAAAAGGGAAGGGACTAGCGGGCACAGATACGCAGTATTTT. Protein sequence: CASRKGKGLAGTDTQYF.

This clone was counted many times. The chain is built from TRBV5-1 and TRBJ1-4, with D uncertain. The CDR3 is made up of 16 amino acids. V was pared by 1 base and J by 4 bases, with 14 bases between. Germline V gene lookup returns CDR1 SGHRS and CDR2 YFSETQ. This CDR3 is CASSLLGLPGNEKLFF. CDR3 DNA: TGCGCCAGCAGCTTGCTGGGTCTTCCGGGTAATGAAAAACTGTTTTTT.

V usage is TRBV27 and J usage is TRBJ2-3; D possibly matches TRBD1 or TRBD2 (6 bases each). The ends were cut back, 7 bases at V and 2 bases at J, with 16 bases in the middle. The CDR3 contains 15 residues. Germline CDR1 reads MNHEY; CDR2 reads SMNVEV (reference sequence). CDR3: CASTILGGNTDTQYF. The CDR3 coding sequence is TGTGCCAGCACCATACTAGGGGGGAACACAGATACGCAGTATTTT.